This TCR beta chain derives from a study of blood T cell repertoires in COVID-19. Germline V gene data show CDR1 as MGHRA and CDR2 as YSYEKL. This CDR3 contains 16 residues. V was pared by 0 bases and J by 6 bases, with 15 bases between. Produced via immunoSEQ multiplex PCR; TCRdb's table is partial and in-frame only. The data hold some 360,000 clones, with roughly 86% observed a single time. This clonotype was sampled from a woman aged 60-75 years with COVID-19, enrolled during active disease. The specimen was peripheral blood. The chain is built from TRBV4-1 and TRBJ2-1; possibly TRBD2 for D (6 bases). The CDR3 bases are TGCGCCAGCAGCCAAGATCGGCAGGGAGGTACCAATGAGCAGTTCTTC. Protein: CASSQDRQGGTNEQFF.